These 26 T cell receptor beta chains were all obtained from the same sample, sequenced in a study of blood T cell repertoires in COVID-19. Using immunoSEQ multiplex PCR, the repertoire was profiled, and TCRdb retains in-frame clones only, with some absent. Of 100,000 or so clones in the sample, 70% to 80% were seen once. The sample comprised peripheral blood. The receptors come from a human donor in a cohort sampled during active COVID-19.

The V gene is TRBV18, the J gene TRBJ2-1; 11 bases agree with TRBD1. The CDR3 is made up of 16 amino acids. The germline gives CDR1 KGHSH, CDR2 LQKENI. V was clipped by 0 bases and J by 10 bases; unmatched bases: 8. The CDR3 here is CASSPPVGQGAGEQFF. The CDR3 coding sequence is TGTGCCAGCTCACCACCCGTTGGACAGGGGGCAGGGGAGCAGTTCTTC.

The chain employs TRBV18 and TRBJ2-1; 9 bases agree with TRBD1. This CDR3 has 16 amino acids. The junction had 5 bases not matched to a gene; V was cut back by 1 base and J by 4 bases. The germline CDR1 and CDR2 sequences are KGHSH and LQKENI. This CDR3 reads CASSPLTGGLYNEQFF. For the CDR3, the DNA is TGTGCCAGCTCACCACTCACAGGGGGCCTATACAATGAGCAGTTCTTC. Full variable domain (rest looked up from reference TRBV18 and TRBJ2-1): NAGVMQNPRHLVRRRGQEARLRCSPMKGHSHVYWYRQLPEEGLKFMVYLQKENIIDESGMPKERFSAEFPKEGPSILRIQQVVRGDSAAYFCASSPLTGGLYNEQFFGPGTRLTVL.

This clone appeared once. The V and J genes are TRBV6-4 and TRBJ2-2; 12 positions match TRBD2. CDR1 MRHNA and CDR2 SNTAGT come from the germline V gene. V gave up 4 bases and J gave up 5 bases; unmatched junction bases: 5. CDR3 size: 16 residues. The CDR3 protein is CASSGLAGAGTGELFF. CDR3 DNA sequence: TGTGCCAGCAGTGGACTAGCGGGAGCGGGGACCGGGGAGCTGTTTTTT.

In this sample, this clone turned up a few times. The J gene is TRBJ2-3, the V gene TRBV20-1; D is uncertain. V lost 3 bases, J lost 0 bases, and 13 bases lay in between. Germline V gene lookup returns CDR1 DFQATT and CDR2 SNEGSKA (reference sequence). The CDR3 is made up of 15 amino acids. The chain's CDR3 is CSASILDPSTDTQYF. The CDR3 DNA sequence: TGCAGTGCTAGTATCTTAGATCCTAGCACAGATACGCAGTATTTT.

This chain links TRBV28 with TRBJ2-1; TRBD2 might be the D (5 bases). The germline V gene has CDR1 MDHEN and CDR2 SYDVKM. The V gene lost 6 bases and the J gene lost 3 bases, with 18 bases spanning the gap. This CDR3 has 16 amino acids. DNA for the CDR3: TGTGCCAGCAGCCGAGCTGAGGGATCCAACTACAATGAGCAGTTCTTC. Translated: CASSRAEGSNYNEQFF.

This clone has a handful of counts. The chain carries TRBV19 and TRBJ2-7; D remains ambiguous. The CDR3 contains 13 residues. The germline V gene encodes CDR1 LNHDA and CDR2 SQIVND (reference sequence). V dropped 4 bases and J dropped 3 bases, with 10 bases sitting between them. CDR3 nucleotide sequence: TGTGCCAGTAGTAACCGTCAACTCTACGAGCAGTACTTC. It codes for CASSNRQLYEQYF.

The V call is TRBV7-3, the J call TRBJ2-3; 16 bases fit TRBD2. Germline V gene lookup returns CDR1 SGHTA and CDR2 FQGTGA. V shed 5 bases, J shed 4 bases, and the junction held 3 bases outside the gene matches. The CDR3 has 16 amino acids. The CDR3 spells CASSLGLAGGADTQYF. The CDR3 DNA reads TGTGCCAGCAGCCTGGGACTAGCGGGAGGGGCAGATACGCAGTATTTT.

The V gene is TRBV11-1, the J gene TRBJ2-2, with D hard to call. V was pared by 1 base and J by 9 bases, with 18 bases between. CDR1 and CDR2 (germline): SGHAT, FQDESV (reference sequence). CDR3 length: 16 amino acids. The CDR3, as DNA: TGTGCCAGCAGCTTAGGCCTGGGCTTGGAAGCCAGGGAGCTGTTTTTT. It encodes CASSLGLGLEARELFF.

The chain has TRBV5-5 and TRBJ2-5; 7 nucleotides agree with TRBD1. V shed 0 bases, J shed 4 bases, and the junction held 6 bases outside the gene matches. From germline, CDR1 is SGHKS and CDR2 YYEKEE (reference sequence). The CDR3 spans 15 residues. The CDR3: CASSLVTGPGETQYF. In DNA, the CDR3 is TGTGCCAGCAGCTTGGTGACAGGGCCTGGAGAGACCCAGTACTTC.

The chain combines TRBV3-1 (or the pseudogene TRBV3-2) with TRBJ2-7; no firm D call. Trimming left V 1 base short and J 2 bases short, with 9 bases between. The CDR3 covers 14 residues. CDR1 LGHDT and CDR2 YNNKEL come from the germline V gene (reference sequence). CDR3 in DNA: TGTGCCAGCAGCCAAGGGAGAGCTGCCTACGAGCAGTACTTC. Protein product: CASSQGRAAYEQYF.

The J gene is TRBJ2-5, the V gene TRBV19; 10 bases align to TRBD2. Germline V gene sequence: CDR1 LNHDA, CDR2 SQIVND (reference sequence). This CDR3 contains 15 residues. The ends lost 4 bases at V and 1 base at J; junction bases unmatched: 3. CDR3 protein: CASSRTSGVQETQYF. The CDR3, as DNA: TGTGCCAGTAGTAGAACTAGCGGGGTCCAAGAGACCCAGTACTTC.

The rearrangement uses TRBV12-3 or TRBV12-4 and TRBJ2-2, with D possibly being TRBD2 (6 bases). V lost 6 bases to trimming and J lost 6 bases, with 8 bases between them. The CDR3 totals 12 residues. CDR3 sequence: CASSRLAGELFF. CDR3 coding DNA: TGTGCCAGCAGCCGACTAGCCGGGGAGCTGTTTTTT.

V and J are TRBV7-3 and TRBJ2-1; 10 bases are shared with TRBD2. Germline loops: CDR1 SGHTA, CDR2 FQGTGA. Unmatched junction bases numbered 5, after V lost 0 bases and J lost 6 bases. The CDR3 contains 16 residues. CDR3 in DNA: TGTGCCAGCAGCTTAACGGTACTAGCGGGACGCAATGAGCAGTTCTTC. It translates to CASSLTVLAGRNEQFF.

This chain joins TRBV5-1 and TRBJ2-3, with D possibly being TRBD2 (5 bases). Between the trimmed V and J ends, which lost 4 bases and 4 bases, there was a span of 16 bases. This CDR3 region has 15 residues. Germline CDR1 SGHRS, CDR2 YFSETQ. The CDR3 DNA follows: TGCGCCAGCAGCCCCACCGCCGTCGGGGCAGATACGCAGTATTTT. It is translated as CASSPTAVGADTQYF.

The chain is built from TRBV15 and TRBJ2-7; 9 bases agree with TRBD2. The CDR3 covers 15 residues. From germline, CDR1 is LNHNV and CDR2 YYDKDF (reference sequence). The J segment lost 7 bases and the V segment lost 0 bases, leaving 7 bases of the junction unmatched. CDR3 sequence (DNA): TGTGCCACCAGCAGAGATCTCTCGGCGGGAGGGGAGCAGTACTTC. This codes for CATSRDLSAGGEQYF. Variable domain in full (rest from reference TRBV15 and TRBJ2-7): DAMVIQNPRYQVTQFGKPVTLSCSQTLNHNVMYWYQQKSSQAPKLLFHYYDKDFNNEADTPDNFQSRRPNTSFCFLDIRSPGLGDTAMYLCATSRDLSAGGEQYFGPGTRLTVT.

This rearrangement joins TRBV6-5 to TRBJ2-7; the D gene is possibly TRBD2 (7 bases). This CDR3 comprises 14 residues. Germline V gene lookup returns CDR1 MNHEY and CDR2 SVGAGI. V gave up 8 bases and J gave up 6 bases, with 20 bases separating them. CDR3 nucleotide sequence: TGTGCCAGCGGCCCAGTAGGGGGGGCTATCGAGCAGTACTTC. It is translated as CASGPVGGAIEQYF.

CDR3 nucleotide sequence: TGTGCCAGCAGCTTAGCCGGCCCGAGGACTGAAGCTTTCTTT. Residues: CASSLAGPRTEAFF. The rearrangement links TRBV7-9 to TRBJ1-1; D uncertain. The CDR3 sequence is 14 residues long. The germline V gene encodes CDR1 SEHNR and CDR2 FQNEAQ (reference sequence). Trimming cost V 0 bases and J 5 bases, with 10 bases left between them.

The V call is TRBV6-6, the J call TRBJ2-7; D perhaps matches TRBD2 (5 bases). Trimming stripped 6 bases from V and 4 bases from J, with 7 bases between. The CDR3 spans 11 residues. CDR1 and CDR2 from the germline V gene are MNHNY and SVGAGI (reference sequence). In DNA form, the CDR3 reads TGTGCCAGCAGGCGGGCTTACGAGCAGTACTTC. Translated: CASRRAYEQYF.

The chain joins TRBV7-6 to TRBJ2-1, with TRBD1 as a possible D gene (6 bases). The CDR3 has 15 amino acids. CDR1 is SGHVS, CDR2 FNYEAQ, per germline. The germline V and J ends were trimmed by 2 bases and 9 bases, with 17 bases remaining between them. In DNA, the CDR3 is TGTGCCAGCAGCTTAAGTTCGGGTGGCAGGGGTGAGCAGTTCTTC. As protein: CASSLSSGGRGEQFF.

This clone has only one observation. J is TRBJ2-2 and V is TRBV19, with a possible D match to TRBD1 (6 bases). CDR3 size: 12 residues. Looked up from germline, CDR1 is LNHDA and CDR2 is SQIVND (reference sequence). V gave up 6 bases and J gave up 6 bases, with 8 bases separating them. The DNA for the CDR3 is TGTGCCAGTAGAAGACAGGCCGGGGAGCTGTTTTTT. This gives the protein CASRRQAGELFF. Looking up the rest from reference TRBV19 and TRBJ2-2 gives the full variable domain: DGGITQSPKYLFRKEGQNVTLSCEQNLNHDAMYWYRQDPGQGLRLIYYSQIVNDFQKGDIAEGYSVSREKKESFPLTVTSAQKNPTAFYLCASRRQAGELFFGEGSRLTVL.

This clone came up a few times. CDR3 coding DNA: TGTGCCAGCTGTATCTTGAGTCGCCAGCCCCAGCATTTT. Amino acid sequence: CASCILSRQPQHF. The chain carries TRBV6-5 and TRBJ1-5; D is ambiguous. The CDR3 runs 13 residues. From germline, CDR1 is MNHEY and CDR2 SVGAGI. V lost 8 bases to trimming and J lost 7 bases, with 15 bases between them.

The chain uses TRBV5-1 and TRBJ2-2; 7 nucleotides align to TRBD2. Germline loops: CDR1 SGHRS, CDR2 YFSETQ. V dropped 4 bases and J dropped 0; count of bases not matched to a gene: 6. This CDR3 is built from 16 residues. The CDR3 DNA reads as TGCGCCAGCAGCGACCTAGCGGAACCGAACACCGGGGAGCTGTTTTTT. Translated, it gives CASSDLAEPNTGELFF.

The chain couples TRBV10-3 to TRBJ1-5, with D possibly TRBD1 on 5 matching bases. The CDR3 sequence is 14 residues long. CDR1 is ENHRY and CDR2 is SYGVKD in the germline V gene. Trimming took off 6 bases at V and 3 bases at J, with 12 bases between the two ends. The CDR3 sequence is CAIRDAGFNQPQHF. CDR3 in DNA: TGTGCCATCAGAGACGCAGGGTTCAATCAGCCCCAGCATTTT.

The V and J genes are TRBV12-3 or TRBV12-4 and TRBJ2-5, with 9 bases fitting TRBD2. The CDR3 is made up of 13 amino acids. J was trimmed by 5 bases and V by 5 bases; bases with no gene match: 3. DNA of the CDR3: TGTGCCAGCAGTCCAACTAGCGGGGAGACCCAGTACTTC. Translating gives CASSPTSGETQYF.

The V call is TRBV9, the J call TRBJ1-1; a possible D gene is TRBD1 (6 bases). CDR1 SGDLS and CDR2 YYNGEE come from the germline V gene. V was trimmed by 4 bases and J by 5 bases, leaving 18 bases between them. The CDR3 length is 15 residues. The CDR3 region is CASSPTQGLRTEAFF. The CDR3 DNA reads TGTGCCAGCAGCCCGACCCAGGGGCTGAGGACTGAAGCTTTCTTT.

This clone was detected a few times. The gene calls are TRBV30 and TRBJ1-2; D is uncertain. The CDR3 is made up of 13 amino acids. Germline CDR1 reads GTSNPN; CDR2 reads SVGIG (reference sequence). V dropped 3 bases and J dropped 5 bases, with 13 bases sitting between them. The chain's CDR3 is CAWSQRLLYGYTF. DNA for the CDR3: TGTGCCTGGAGCCAGAGACTGCTTTATGGCTACACCTTC. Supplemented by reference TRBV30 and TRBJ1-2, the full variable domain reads SQTIHQWPATLVQPVGSPLSLECTVEGTSNPNLYWYRQAAGRGLQLLFYSVGIGQISSEVPQNLSASRPQDRQFILSSKKLLLSDSGFYLCAWSQRLLYGYTFGSGTRLTVV.